This is a list of T cell receptor beta chains from one sample in a study of CD8+ T cells in alopecia areata. Profiled with immunoSEQ multiplex PCR; TCRdb holds only in-frame clones, not every one. The sample carries approximately 280,000 clones, roughly 64% recorded once. The source was CD4+ T cells sorted from blood, collected at week 24, from a patient treated with tofacitinib. The source is a human donor with alopecia areata. CDR3s include the opening cysteine and the closing phenylalanine or tryptophan. A D gene is named only where the DNA matches it firmly. Clone sizes are given selectively: once, few, many, or a class where the clone is expanded.

TRBV7-9,.,.,TRBJ2-5,TGTGCCAGCAGCAGCCCTGTAGCCCAGTACTTC,CASSSPVAQYF
TRBV11-1,.,.,TRBJ1-1,TGTGCCAGCACCCCCAACCGGGACTTTGAAGCTTTCTTT,CASTPNRDFEAFF
TRBV29-1,.,TRBD1,TRBJ1-2,TGCAGCGCCCCGGGGACAGATTTCTATGGCTACACCTTC,CSAPGTDFYGYTF
TRBV7-9,.,.,TRBJ1-6,TGTGCCAGCAGCTTAGCGAACAATTCACCCCTCCACTTT,CASSLANNSPLHF
TRBV29-1,.,TRBD1,TRBJ1-1,TGCAGCGTTACGGGAGGACAGGGAGTTGGTGAAGCTTTCTTT,CSVTGGQGVGEAFF
TRBV5-6,.,TRBD1,TRBJ1-2,TGTGCCAGCAGCCGGTCCGGGACAGGGAAATTGGGCTACACCTTC,CASSRSGTGKLGYTF
TRBV30,.,.,TRBJ2-5,TGTGCCTGGAGTGTAGGGGGGGGTGAGACCCAGTACTTC,CAWSVGGGETQYF
TRBV5-1,.,TRBD1,TRBJ2-1,TGCGCCAGCAGCTTATATGGACAGGGACGGCAGTTCTTC,CASSLYGQGRQFF
TRBV9,.,.,TRBJ2-3,TGTGCCAGCAGCGCCCGACAGACGCAGTATTTT,CASSARQTQYF
TRBV2,.,.,TRBJ1-1,TGTGCCAGCAGCGTTTGGGGGACTGAAGCTTTCTTT,CASSVWGTEAFF
TRBV4-1,.,TRBD1,TRBJ1-2,TGCGCCAGCAGTCCGACAGGGAGGTATGGCTACACCTTC,CASSPTGRYGYTF
TRBV5-1,few,.,TRBJ1-4,TGCGCCAGCAGCTTGTTCGGCAGTTATAATGAAAAACTGTTTTTT,CASSLFGSYNEKLFF
TRBV19,.,.,TRBJ1-3,TGTGCCAGCGACAGCTCCTCTGGAAACACCATATATTTT,CASDSSSGNTIYF
TRBV7-2,.,.,TRBJ2-3,TGTGCCAGCAGTAACAGGGAAGCTAGCACAGATACGCAGTATTTT,CASSNREASTDTQYF
TRBV25-1,.,.,TRBJ1-1,TGTGCCAGCAGTGAATTCGGCAGGGAGGCTTTCTTT,CASSEFGREAFF
TRBV9,.,.,TRBJ2-2,TGTGCCAGCAGCGTAGTGTCTACCGGGGAGCTGTTTTTT,CASSVVSTGELFF
TRBV29-1,few,.,TRBJ2-5,TGCAGCGTTGGGGTGGGCCCGAACCAAGAGACCCAGTACTTC,CSVGVGPNQETQYF
TRBV7-2,.,TRBD1,TRBJ2-4,TGTGCCAGCAGCTTAGAGAAGGGGGCGGTTCAGTACTTC,CASSLEKGAVQYF
TRBV4-1,.,.,TRBJ1-5,TGCGCCAGCAGCCAATTCGATCAGCCCCAGCATTTT,CASSQFDQPQHF
TRBV11-2,.,TRBD1,TRBJ2-3,TGTGCCAGCAGCCACGAGGGGGCAAGCACAGATACGCAGTATTTT,CASSHEGASTDTQYF
TRBV28,.,.,TRBJ2-3,TGTGCCACCTGGCCGGGGGGCCCGCCCCCCACAGATACGCAGTATTTT,CATWPGGPPPTDTQYF
TRBV4-2,.,.,TRBJ1-6,TGTGCCAGCAGCCAAGATGTTGATTCACCCCTCCACTTT,CASSQDVDSPLHF